Listed here is a single TCR beta chain. Germline V lookup: CDR1 SGDLS, CDR2 YYNGEE. The J segment lost 5 bases and the V segment lost 3 bases, leaving 8 bases of the junction unmatched. The CDR3 is made up of 15 amino acids. TCRdb's table, derived via immunoSEQ multiplex PCR, lists solely in-frame clones and lacks some. The data contain over 90,000 clones, about 96% of them singletons. This entry belongs to a study of T cells in pancreatic ductal adenocarcinoma. The selected patients with pancreatic ductal adenocarcinoma had surgery but no neoadjuvant therapy. The V and J genes are TRBV9 and TRBJ2-1, with TRBD2 matching over 7 bases. Specimen: PBMCs. This receptor was taken from a human donor with pancreatic ductal adenocarcinoma. Here the CDR3 DNA reads TGTGCCAGCAGCGCTATACTAGCGACCGACAATGAGCAGTTCTTC. Its protein is CASSAILATDNEQFF.